Sequencing of this T cell receptor (beta chain) was carried out in a study of human T cells and chemical hapten exposure. For the study at large: Patch tests delivered 0.01% DPC to the upper back and were evaluated at 6 days. Patients, chiefly female, had alopecia areata, totalis or universalis. Broader study findings: Higher patch test scores went with higher counts of PT1 expanded TCRs.

MiXCR, applied by TCRdb to the RACE reads, yields one record per CDR3 protein. This table holds 74,000 or so distinct CDR3 sequences, approximately 12% found once. Indicated time point: patch test 1, 2 weeks after DPC sensitization. Described treatment: therapeutic diphenylcyclopropenone sensitization with weekly scalp DPC. The J segment lost 7 bases and the V segment lost 1 base, leaving 8 bases of the junction unmatched. This CDR3 is 16 amino acids long. Per the germline V gene, CDR1 is KGHSH and CDR2 is LQKENI. This clonotype showed up just a few times. Antigen specificity is unknown. V gene TRBV18 combines with J gene TRBJ2-7; 12 nucleotides line up with TRBD1. The sequencing here drew on whole blood, taken in connection with sensitization to the hapten diphenylcyclopropenone (DPC). The sequence derives from a woman aged 60-75 years with alopecia areata. Some clones in this sample may be carry-over from other donors' samples. In DNA, the CDR3 is TGTGCCAGCTCACCACGTGGGACAGGGGGCTTGGGAGAGCAGTACTTC. This codes for CASSPRGTGGLGEQYF. Full variable domain (outside the CDR3, taken from reference TRBV18 and TRBJ2-7): NAGVMQNPRHLVRRRGQEARLRCSPMKGHSHVYWYRQLPEEGLKFMVYLQKENIIDESGMPKERFSAEFPKEGPSILRIQQVVRGDSAAYFCASSPRGTGGLGEQYFGPGTRLTVT.